This TCR beta chain was sequenced in a study of blood T cell repertoires in COVID-19 (TCRdb year 2020). For the wider study: Samples covering the acute and convalescent phases of COVID-19 were provided by collaborators in the United States, Italy and Spain. The material from the prospective study consisted of cDNA or gDNA derived from T cells, B-cell-depleted T cells, or PBMCs. Subjects who had been exposed to COVID-19, were actively infected with it, or had recovered from it provided the deeply sampled blood TCRbeta repertoires that made up the dataset. A freely available public database, intended as a resource for researchers studying the immune response to SARS-CoV-2, is where the repertoires were released. The samples were drawn from the first 160 participants of the ongoing ImmuneRACE study and from over 950 subjects provided by 6 global collaborators. Sample metadata almost always included a de-identified subject ID, COVID-19 status, age in years and sex. HLA class I and class II types, where available, came from metadata supplied by the sample provider rather than from assay-based typing. Here is what the overall study found, with its caveats: The amount of clinical and demographic metadata varied by source and participant and was provided uncurated.

The immunoSEQ Assay, a bias-controlled multiplex PCR, was used to amplify TCRbeta CDR3 regions from genomic DNA. From the authors' description of their analysis: Nucleated cell counts per sample were estimated from amplification of reference gene primers within the assay. Sequence reads were collapsed and filtered to measure the absolute abundance of every unique TCRbeta CDR3 rearrangement. For each sample, productive Simpson clonality was calculated as the square root of Simpson's diversity index over productive rearrangements. This immuneACCESS table, as held by TCRdb, lists in-frame sequences with V and J called but not all clones. Of the missing ones, under half trace to an unresolved V gene in checked studies; the others have no known cause. V and J calls and clone size are copied from that table; D and trimming were computed from the DNA. The sample table contains under 200,000 clones; only one count was recorded for under 85% of them. 3.7% of the sample belongs to the ten largest clones.

About this clone itself: It has no known antigen specificity. Base qualities were left out, and no much larger clone turns up one base away.

Collaborating institutions collected whole blood in K2EDTA tubes following their own protocols. For TCRbeta analysis, collaborators shipped samples as frozen whole blood, isolated PBMCs, or DNA extracted from either of those sample types. Germline trimming: 5 bases from V, 6 bases from J; junction bases outside gene matches: 7. The CDR3 goes from the cysteine to the phenylalanine over 15 residues. Only the CDR3 portion is preserved as DNA: 45 bases, with reading frame beginning at the first base. CDR1 and CDR2 (LNHDA, SQIVND) derive from the germline V gene (reference sequence). Sequencing input: peripheral blood. The V and J genes are TRBV19 and TRBJ2-2; TRBD1 aligns with 9 central bases. The source of this sequence is a woman of 80 years or more with acute or convalescent COVID-19. The sequenced DNA is TGTGCCAGTAGTCCAACCGGGACAGGGCCCGGGGAGCTGTTTTTT. It translates as CASSPTGTGPGELFF.